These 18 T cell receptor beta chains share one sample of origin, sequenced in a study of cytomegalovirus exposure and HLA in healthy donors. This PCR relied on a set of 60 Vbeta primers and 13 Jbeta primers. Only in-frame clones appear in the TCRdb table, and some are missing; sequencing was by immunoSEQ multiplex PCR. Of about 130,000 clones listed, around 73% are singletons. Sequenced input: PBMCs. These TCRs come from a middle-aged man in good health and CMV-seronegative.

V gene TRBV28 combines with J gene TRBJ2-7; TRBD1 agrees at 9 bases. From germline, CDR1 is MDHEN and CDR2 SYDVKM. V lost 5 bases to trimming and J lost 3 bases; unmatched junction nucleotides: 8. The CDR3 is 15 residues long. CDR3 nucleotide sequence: TGTGCCAGCAGTACACCGGGACAGGGTCTCTACGAGCAGTACTTC. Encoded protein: CASSTPGQGLYEQYF.

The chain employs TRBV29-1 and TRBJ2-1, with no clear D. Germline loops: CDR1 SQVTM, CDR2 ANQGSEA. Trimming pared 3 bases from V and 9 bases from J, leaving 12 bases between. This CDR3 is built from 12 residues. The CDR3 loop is CSVDRLVPEQFF. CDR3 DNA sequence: TGCAGCGTTGATCGGCTAGTTCCTGAGCAGTTCTTC.

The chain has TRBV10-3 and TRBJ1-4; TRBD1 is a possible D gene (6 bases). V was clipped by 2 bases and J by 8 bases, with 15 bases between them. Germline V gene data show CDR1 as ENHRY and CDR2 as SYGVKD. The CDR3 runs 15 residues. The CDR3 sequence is CAISEVGGAGEKLFF. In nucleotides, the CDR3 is TGTGCCATCAGTGAGGTGGGGGGGGCCGGCGAAAAACTGTTTTTT.

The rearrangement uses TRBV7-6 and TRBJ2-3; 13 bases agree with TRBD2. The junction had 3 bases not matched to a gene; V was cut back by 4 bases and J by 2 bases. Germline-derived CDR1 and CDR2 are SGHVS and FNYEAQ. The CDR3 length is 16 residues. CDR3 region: CASSSGLAGFTDTQYF. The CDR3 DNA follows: TGTGCCAGCAGCTCGGGACTAGCGGGATTCACAGATACGCAGTATTTT.

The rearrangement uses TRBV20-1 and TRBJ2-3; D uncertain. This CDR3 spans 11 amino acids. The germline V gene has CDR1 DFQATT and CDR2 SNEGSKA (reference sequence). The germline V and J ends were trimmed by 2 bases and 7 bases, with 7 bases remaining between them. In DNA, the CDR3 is TGCAGTGCTAGATTACAGAATACGCAGTATTTT. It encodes CSARLQNTQYF.

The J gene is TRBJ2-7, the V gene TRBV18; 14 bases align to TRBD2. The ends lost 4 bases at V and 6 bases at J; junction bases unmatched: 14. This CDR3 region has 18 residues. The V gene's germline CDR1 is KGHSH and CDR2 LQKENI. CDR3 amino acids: CASSLHPLTSGRASEQYF. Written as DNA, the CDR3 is TGTGCCAGCTCACTCCATCCTCTGACTAGCGGGAGGGCCAGCGAGCAGTACTTC.

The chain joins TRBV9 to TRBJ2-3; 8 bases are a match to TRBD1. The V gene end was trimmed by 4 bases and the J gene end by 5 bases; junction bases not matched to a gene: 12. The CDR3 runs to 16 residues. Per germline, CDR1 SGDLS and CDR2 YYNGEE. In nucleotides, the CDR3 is TGTGCCAGCAGCCCCGCCCCAGGGGGCTGGGGAGATACGCAGTATTTT. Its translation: CASSPAPGGWGDTQYF.

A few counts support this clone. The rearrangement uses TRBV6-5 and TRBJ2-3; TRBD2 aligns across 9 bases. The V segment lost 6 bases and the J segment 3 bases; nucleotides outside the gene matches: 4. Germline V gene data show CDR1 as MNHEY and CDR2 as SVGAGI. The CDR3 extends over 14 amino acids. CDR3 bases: TGTGCCAGCAGAAGCGGGAGGTTGACAGATACGCAGTATTTT. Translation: CASRSGRLTDTQYF.

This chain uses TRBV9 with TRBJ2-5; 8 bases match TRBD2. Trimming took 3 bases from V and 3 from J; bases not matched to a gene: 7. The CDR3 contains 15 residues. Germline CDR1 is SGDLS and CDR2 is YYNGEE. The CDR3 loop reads CASSASGLGEETQYF. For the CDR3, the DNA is TGTGCCAGCAGCGCGTCGGGACTAGGAGAAGAGACCCAGTACTTC.

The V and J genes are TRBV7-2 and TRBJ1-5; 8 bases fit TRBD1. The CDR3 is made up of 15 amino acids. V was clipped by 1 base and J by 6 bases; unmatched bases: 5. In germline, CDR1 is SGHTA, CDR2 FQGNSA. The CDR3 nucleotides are TGTGCCAGCAGCTTAGAAACAGGGGGGAGTCAGCCCCAGCATTTT. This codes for CASSLETGGSQPQHF. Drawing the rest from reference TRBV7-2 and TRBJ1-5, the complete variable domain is GAGVSQSPSNKVTEKGKDVELRCDPISGHTALYWYRQSLGQGLEFLIYFQGNSAPDKSGLPSDRFSAERTGGSVSTLTIQRTQQEDSAVYLCASSLETGGSQPQHFGDGTRLSIL.

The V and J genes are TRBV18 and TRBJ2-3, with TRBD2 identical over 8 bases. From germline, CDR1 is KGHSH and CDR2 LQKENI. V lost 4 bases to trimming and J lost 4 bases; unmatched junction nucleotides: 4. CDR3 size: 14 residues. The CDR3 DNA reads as TGTGCCAGCTCACGAACGGGAGGGTCAGATACGCAGTATTTT. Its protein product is CASSRTGGSDTQYF.

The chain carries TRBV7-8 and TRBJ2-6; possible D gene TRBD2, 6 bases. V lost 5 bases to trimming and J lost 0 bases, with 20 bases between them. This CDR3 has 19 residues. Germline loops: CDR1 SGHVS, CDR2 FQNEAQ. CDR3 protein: CASSHGRAGIDSGANVLTF. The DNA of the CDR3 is TGTGCCAGCAGCCATGGTCGTGCGGGAATCGACTCTGGGGCCAACGTCCTGACTTTC.

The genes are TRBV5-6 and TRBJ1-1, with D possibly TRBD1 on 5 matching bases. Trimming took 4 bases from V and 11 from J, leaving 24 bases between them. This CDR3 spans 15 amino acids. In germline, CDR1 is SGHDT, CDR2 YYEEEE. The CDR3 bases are TGTGCCAGCAGCGAAGAGGGACTTAGTGGCCCCGAGGCTTTCTTT. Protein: CASSEEGLSGPEAFF.

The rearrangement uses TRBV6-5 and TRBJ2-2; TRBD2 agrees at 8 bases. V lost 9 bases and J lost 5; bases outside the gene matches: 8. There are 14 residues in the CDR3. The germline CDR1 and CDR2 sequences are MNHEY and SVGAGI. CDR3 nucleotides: TGTGCCAGTGGGCCGAGCGGGAGAACCGGGGAGCTGTTTTTT. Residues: CASGPSGRTGELFF.

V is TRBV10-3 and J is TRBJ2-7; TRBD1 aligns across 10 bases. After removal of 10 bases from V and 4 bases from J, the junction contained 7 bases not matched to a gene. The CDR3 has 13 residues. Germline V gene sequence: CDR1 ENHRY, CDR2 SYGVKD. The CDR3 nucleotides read TGTGCCACTCGGGACAGGGGTCAGTACGAGCAGTACTTC. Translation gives CATRDRGQYEQYF.

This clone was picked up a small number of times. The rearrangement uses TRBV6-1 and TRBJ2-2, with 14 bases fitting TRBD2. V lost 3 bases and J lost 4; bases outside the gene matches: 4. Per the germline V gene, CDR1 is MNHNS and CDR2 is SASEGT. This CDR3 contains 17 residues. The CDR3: CASSDPTSGRGTGELFF. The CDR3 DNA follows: TGTGCCAGCAGTGATCCGACTAGCGGGAGGGGCACCGGGGAGCTGTTTTTT.

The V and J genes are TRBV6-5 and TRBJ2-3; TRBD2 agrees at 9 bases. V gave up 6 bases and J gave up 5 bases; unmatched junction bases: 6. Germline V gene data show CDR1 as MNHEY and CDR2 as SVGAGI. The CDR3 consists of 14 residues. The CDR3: CASRTSGVGDTQYF. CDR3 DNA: TGTGCCAGCAGGACTAGCGGCGTAGGAGATACGCAGTATTTT.

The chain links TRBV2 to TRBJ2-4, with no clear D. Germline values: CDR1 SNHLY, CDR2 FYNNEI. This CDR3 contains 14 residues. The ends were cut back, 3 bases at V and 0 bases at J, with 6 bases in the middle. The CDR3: CASSDTGAKNIQYF. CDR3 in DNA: TGTGCCAGCAGTGATACGGGAGCCAAAAACATTCAGTACTTC.